Below, 24 T cell receptor beta chains from the same sample are listed, as sequenced in a study of blood T cell repertoires in COVID-19. Produced via immunoSEQ multiplex PCR; TCRdb's table is partial and in-frame only. The table includes 75,000 or so clones, 82% detected once. Sequencing was carried out using peripheral blood. The source of these receptors is a man aged 55 to 70 with acute or convalescent COVID-19.

The chain links TRBV12-3 or TRBV12-4 to TRBJ1-2; D uncertain. The germline V and J ends were trimmed by 7 bases and 1 base, with 10 bases remaining between them. The CDR3 is made up of 13 amino acids. Here the CDR3 reads CASTLGVNYGYTF. The CDR3 nucleotides read TGTGCCAGCACCCTCGGGGTTAACTATGGCTACACCTTC.

The chain is built from TRBV28 and TRBJ1-5; the match to TRBD1 covers 8 bases. The ends lost 1 base at V and 6 bases at J; junction bases unmatched: 8. The CDR3 runs to 16 residues. Per germline, CDR1 MDHEN and CDR2 SYDVKM. The CDR3 loop is CASSLLYRGDGQPQHF. CDR3 nucleotides: TGTGCCAGCAGTTTATTGTACAGGGGGGATGGTCAGCCCCAGCATTTT.

The chain employs TRBV30 and TRBJ2-2, with unresolved D. Trimming cost V 2 bases and J 1 base, with 11 bases left between them. The germline V gene encodes CDR1 GTSNPN and CDR2 SVGIG (reference sequence). The CDR3 spans 15 residues. The CDR3 sequence is CAWSRGSLNTGELFF. CDR3 DNA: TGTGCCTGGAGTCGAGGTAGTCTGAACACCGGGGAGCTGTTTTTT.

The genes are TRBV5-8 and TRBJ1-5; D may be TRBD1 (6 bases). The CDR3 contains 13 residues. Trimming removed 3 bases from V and 7 bases from J, with 11 bases in between. Germline CDR1 is SGHTS and CDR2 is YDEGEE. CDR3 protein: CASSSHREQPQHF. Here the CDR3 DNA reads TGTGCCAGCAGCTCCCACAGGGAACAGCCCCAGCATTTT.

The genes are TRBV7-2 and TRBJ1-5; D possibly corresponds to TRBD1 (6 bases). Germline-derived CDR1 and CDR2 are SGHTA and FQGNSA. CDR3 length: 14 residues. Trimming took off 1 base at V and 2 bases at J, with 6 bases between the two ends. CDR3: CASSLDRGNQPQHF. In nucleotides, the CDR3 is TGTGCCAGCAGCTTAGACAGGGGCAATCAGCCCCAGCATTTT. Full variable domain (remainder filled in from reference TRBV7-2 and TRBJ1-5): GAGVSQSPSNKVTEKGKDVELRCDPISGHTALYWYRQSLGQGLEFLIYFQGNSAPDKSGLPSDRFSAERTGGSVSTLTIQRTQQEDSAVYLCASSLDRGNQPQHFGDGTRLSIL.

The chain is built from TRBV7-2 and TRBJ1-5; no clear D gene. The CDR3 runs to 14 residues. Germline-derived CDR1 and CDR2 are SGHTA and FQGNSA. V lost 4 bases and J 9 bases, leaving 16 bases between the germline ends. The CDR3 DNA reads TGTGCCAGCAGCTCCAGTGTTGGAGATGGGCCCCAGCATTTT. Protein: CASSSSVGDGPQHF. Together with reference TRBV7-2 and TRBJ1-5, the CDR3 gives the full variable domain: GAGVSQSPSNKVTEKGKDVELRCDPISGHTALYWYRQSLGQGLEFLIYFQGNSAPDKSGLPSDRFSAERTGGSVSTLTIQRTQQEDSAVYLCASSSSVGDGPQHFGDGTRLSIL.

This clone was observed a single time. V and J are TRBV11-2 and TRBJ2-7; 7 nucleotides align to TRBD2. The germline gives CDR1 SGHAT, CDR2 FQNNGV. This CDR3 region has 14 residues. J gave up 2 bases and V 1 base, and 2 bases lay outside the gene matches. DNA of the CDR3: TGTGCCAGCAGCTTAGGCGGGAGTACCTACGAGCAGTACTTC. Amino acids: CASSLGGSTYEQYF.

This clone was seen a handful of times. J is TRBJ1-2 and V is TRBV7-2; 7 positions agree with TRBD1. The CDR3 is 14 residues long. Trimming at V came to 1 base and at J to 6 bases, leaving 5 bases not matched to a gene. CDR1 is SGHTA, CDR2 FQGNSA, per germline. The CDR3 DNA reads as TGTGCCAGCAGCTTAGGGCAGGGGGTGGATGGCTACACCTTC. Translation gives CASSLGQGVDGYTF.

This chain joins TRBV12-3 or TRBV12-4 and TRBJ2-7; 7 nucleotides line up with TRBD1. J gave up 2 bases and V 6 bases, and 4 bases lay outside the gene matches. This CDR3 comprises 13 residues. CDR3 DNA sequence: TGTGCCAGCAGAAGACAGGGAGCCTACGAGCAGTACTTC. It yields the protein CASRRQGAYEQYF.

This chain joins TRBV12-5 and TRBJ1-2; the match to TRBD1 covers 8 bases. The CDR3 consists of 18 residues. V shed 0 bases and J 8 bases; nucleotides not matched to a gene: 17. The germline CDR1 and CDR2 sequences are LGHNT and FRNRAP. CDR3: CASGLVTAGGTGSGGYTF. The DNA of the CDR3 is TGTGCTAGTGGTTTGGTAACTGCTGGCGGGACAGGTTCGGGAGGCTACACCTTC.

The chain carries TRBV9 and TRBJ2-7; 10 positions agree with TRBD2. CDR1 and CDR2 from the germline V gene are SGDLS and YYNGEE. V dropped 3 bases and J dropped 0; count of bases not matched to a gene: 3. This CDR3 contains 15 residues. CDR3 in amino acids: CASSGAGGPSYEQYF. CDR3 in DNA: TGTGCCAGCAGCGGAGCGGGGGGGCCCTCCTACGAGCAGTACTTC. The complete variable domain, with remaining parts taken from reference TRBV9 and TRBJ2-7, reads DSGVTQTPKHLITATGQRVTLRCSPRSGDLSVYWYQQSLDQGLQFLIQYYNGEERAKGNILERFSAQQFPDLHSELNLSSLELGDSALYFCASSGAGGPSYEQYFGPGTRLTVT.

This chain uses TRBV27 with TRBJ1-6, with D perhaps TRBD1 (6 bases). Germline V gives CDR1 MNHEY, CDR2 SMNVEV (reference sequence). This CDR3 contains 15 residues. Trimming shortened V by 7 bases and J by 0 bases, and 10 bases separated the two germline ends. The CDR3 nucleotides are TGTGCCAGCACTCCGACAGGCTCCTATAATTCACCCCTCCACTTT. Translating it yields CASTPTGSYNSPLHF.

V is TRBV7-2 and J is TRBJ2-5; TRBD1 is a possible D gene (6 bases). Germline V gives CDR1 SGHTA, CDR2 FQGNSA. There are 14 residues in the CDR3. Trimming pared 1 base from V and 4 bases from J, leaving 10 bases between. The CDR3 is CASSLVYRAETQYF. Written as DNA, the CDR3 is TGTGCCAGCAGCTTAGTATACAGGGCAGAGACCCAGTACTTC.

The chain carries TRBV6-5 and TRBJ2-7, with D uncertain. Trimming shortened V by 5 bases and J by 4 bases, and 6 bases separated the two germline ends. The CDR3 length is 11 residues. The germline gives CDR1 MNHEY, CDR2 SVGAGI. The CDR3 here is CASSPSYEQYF. The CDR3, as DNA: TGTGCCAGCAGTCCTTCTTACGAGCAGTACTTC.

The chain uses TRBV5-1 and TRBJ1-1; TRBD1 aligns across 7 bases. Germline-derived CDR1 and CDR2 are SGHRS and YFSETQ. V gave up 0 bases and J gave up 5 bases; unmatched junction bases: 4. This CDR3 spans 14 amino acids. The CDR3 protein is CASSLAEGATEAFF. In nucleotides, the CDR3 is TGCGCCAGCAGCTTGGCCGAGGGGGCAACTGAAGCTTTCTTT.

J is TRBJ1-6 and V is TRBV30, with a weak D call TRBD1 (6 bases). The CDR3 contains 15 residues. V lost 0 bases and J 8 bases, leaving 14 bases between the germline ends. Per germline, CDR1 GTSNPN and CDR2 SVGIG (reference sequence). CDR3 sequence reads: CAWSVRGGGDSPLHF. The DNA of the CDR3 is TGTGCCTGGAGTGTACGGGGAGGGGGGGATTCACCCCTCCACTTT. The full variable domain, in which reference TRBV30 and TRBJ1-6 provide the parts outside the CDR3, is SQTIHQWPATLVQPVGSPLSLECTVEGTSNPNLYWYRQAAGRGLQLLFYSVGIGQISSEVPQNLSASRPQDRQFILSSKKLLLSDSGFYLCAWSVRGGGDSPLHFGNGTRLTVT.

This clone was counted between two and nine times. The J gene is TRBJ1-2, the V gene TRBV6-5; the D gene is possibly TRBD1 (6 bases). The CDR3 runs to 13 residues. Germline V gene data show CDR1 as MNHEY and CDR2 as SVGAGI. Trimming cost V 6 bases and J 6 bases, with 14 bases left between them. The DNA for the CDR3 is TGTGCCAGCAGGCTATTGGGGGCGGATGGCTACACCTTC. This gives the protein CASRLLGADGYTF.

J is TRBJ2-2 and V is TRBV28, with TRBD1 as a possible D gene (6 bases). Trimming took off 6 bases at V and 4 bases at J, with 9 bases between the two ends. Per the germline V gene, CDR1 is MDHEN and CDR2 is SYDVKM. The CDR3 covers 13 residues. CDR3 residues: CASRRGGTGELFF. The CDR3, as DNA: TGTGCCAGCAGACGAGGGGGCACCGGGGAGCTGTTTTTT.

CDR3 sequence (DNA): TGTGCCAGCAGCCAAGAGTCCCCCATTTCACCCCTCCACTTT. Amino acid sequence: CASSQESPISPLHF. This rearrangement joins TRBV3-1 (or the pseudogene TRBV3-2) to TRBJ1-6; D is uncertain. In germline, CDR1 is LGHDT, CDR2 YNNKEL (reference sequence). The CDR3 length is 14 residues. Between the trimmed V and J ends, which lost 0 bases and 9 bases, there was a span of 9 bases.

V and J are TRBV6-5 and TRBJ2-7, with a tentative D call TRBD1 (6 bases). V lost 0 bases and J lost 3, with 12 bases in between. This CDR3 spans 15 amino acids. Germline lookup yields CDR1 MNHEY and CDR2 SVGAGI. DNA of the CDR3: TGTGCCAGCAGTTACTCGATAACAGGGAACTACGAGCAGTACTTC. It is translated as CASSYSITGNYEQYF.

The chain links TRBV11-2 to TRBJ1-2; D is possibly TRBD1 (5 bases). V dropped 7 bases and J dropped 4 bases, with 16 bases sitting between them. Germline V gene sequence: CDR1 SGHAT, CDR2 FQNNGV. This CDR3 has 14 residues. CDR3 sequence: CASTLAGQFYGYTF. The CDR3 DNA reads as TGTGCCAGCACCCTCGCAGGGCAGTTCTATGGCTACACCTTC.

The V and J genes are TRBV2 and TRBJ1-2, with 8 bases aligning to TRBD1. This CDR3 is built from 18 residues. V trimming: 3 bases; J trimming: 1 base; junction bases outside the gene matches: 13. The germline gives CDR1 SNHLY, CDR2 FYNNEI. The CDR3 coding sequence is TGTGCCAGCAGTGACAGGGGGCGCGCATTATTTGTTAACTATGGCTACACCTTC. This gives the protein CASSDRGRALFVNYGYTF. Full variable domain (missing parts from reference TRBV2 and TRBJ1-2): EPEVTQTPSHQVTQMGQEVILRCVPISNHLYFYWYRQILGQKVEFLVSFYNNEISEKSEIFDDQFSVERPDGSNFTLKIRSTKLEDSAMYFCASSDRGRALFVNYGYTFGSGTRLTVV.

Here the CDR3 reads CASSQAGTGSGNTIYF. CDR3 DNA: TGTGCCAGCAGCCAGGCCGGGACAGGCTCTGGAAACACCATATATTTT. The rearrangement links TRBV3-1 (or the pseudogene TRBV3-2) to TRBJ1-3, with TRBD1 matching over 8 bases. The germline CDR1 and CDR2 sequences are LGHDT and YNNKEL (reference sequence). The CDR3 sequence is 16 residues long. V was pared by 3 bases and J by 0 bases, with 4 bases of the junction left unmatched.

The J gene is TRBJ1-6, the V gene TRBV19; no definite D call. This CDR3 is 14 amino acids long. Trimming cost V 5 bases and J 10 bases, with 15 bases left between them. In germline, CDR1 is LNHDA, CDR2 SQIVND (reference sequence). CDR3 region: CASSSDSTRSPLHF. The CDR3 DNA is TGTGCCAGTAGTTCCGACTCCACTAGGTCACCCCTCCACTTT. The variable domain in full, with the rest retrieved from reference TRBV19 and TRBJ1-6, is DGGITQSPKYLFRKEGQNVTLSCEQNLNHDAMYWYRQDPGQGLRLIYYSQIVNDFQKGDIAEGYSVSREKKESFPLTVTSAQKNPTAFYLCASSSDSTRSPLHFGNGTRLTVT.